The 31 T cell receptor beta chains in this list originate from one sample, sequenced in a study of lymphopenia after photon versus proton radiotherapy. Libraries were prepared by immunoSEQ multiplex PCR; TCRdb keeps only in-frame clonotypes and omits some of them. Of roughly 41,000 clones listed, under 90% were seen once; the top ten hold roughly 3%. Sequencing was performed on peripheral blood, taken from a patient treated with photon-based radiotherapy. The receptors originated from a man aged 50 to 60 with gastric cancer.

V gene TRBV30 combines with J gene TRBJ2-7; D possibly corresponds to TRBD1 (6 bases). Between the trimmed V and J ends, which lost 4 bases and 2 bases, there was a span of 15 bases. This CDR3 comprises 14 residues. Germline V gives CDR1 GTSNPN, CDR2 SVGIG (reference sequence). Here the CDR3 DNA reads TGTGCCTGGAATCACAGGGATCTGCCCTACGAGCAGTACTTC. Amino acids: CAWNHRDLPYEQYF.

The genes are TRBV28 and TRBJ2-7; D ambiguous. V was cut by 2 bases and J by 4 bases, with 12 bases left in between. The CDR3 covers 14 residues. The germline gives CDR1 MDHEN, CDR2 SYDVKM. The DNA of the CDR3 is TGTGCCAGCAGTTTACGATCTGGTCTGTACGAGCAGTACTTC. Encoded protein: CASSLRSGLYEQYF. Full variable domain (rest looked up from reference TRBV28 and TRBJ2-7): DVKVTQSSRYLVKRTGEKVFLECVQDMDHENMFWYRQDPGLGLRLIYFSYDVKMKEKGDIPEGYSVSREKKERFSLILESASTNQTSMYLCASSLRSGLYEQYFGPGTRLTVT.

This sequence joins TRBV7-7 and TRBJ2-1; 13 bases align to TRBD2. CDR3 length equals 15 residues. From germline, CDR1 is SSHAT and CDR2 FNYEAQ (reference sequence). The J segment lost 5 bases and the V segment lost 4 bases, leaving 2 bases of the junction unmatched. The DNA for the CDR3 is TGTGCCAGCAGCTGGACTAGCGGGAGCGACAATGAGCAGTTCTTC. Amino acids: CASSWTSGSDNEQFF. The complete variable domain, with remaining parts taken from reference TRBV7-7 and TRBJ2-1, reads GAGVSQSPRYKVTKRGQDVTLRCDPISSHATLYWYQQALGQGPEFLTYFNYEAQPDKSGLPSDRFSAERPEGSISTLTIQRTEQRDSAMYRCASSWTSGSDNEQFFGPGTRLTVL.

Here the CDR3 DNA reads TGCGCCAGCAGCAATGGTAATGAGCAGTTCTTC. Protein product: CASSNGNEQFF. This chain uses TRBV10-2 with TRBJ2-1; the D is unclear. Deletions cut 6 bases from V and 7 bases from J, with 7 bases between. The CDR3 is made up of 11 amino acids. Germline V gives CDR1 WSHSY, CDR2 SAAADI.

This chain uses TRBV6-1 with TRBJ2-1; TRBD1 matches 7 bases. The germline CDR1 and CDR2 sequences are MNHNS and SASEGT. Germline trimming cut 6 bases from V and 8 bases from J; bases unmatched to any gene: 13. The CDR3 is 15 residues long. CDR3 sequence (DNA): TGTGCCAGCAGGATACAGGGGTCCCTTTTGGATGAGCAGTTCTTC. It is translated as CASRIQGSLLDEQFF.

This clone was seen only a few times. This CDR3 reads CASSLWSADTQYF. The CDR3 region has the DNA TGTGCCAGCAGCTTATGGAGCGCAGATACGCAGTATTTT. The rearrangement links TRBV7-9 to TRBJ2-3; D call uncertain. Germline V gene data show CDR1 as SEHNR and CDR2 as FQNEAQ (reference sequence). Trimming left V 2 bases short and J 4 bases short, with 7 bases between. The CDR3 has 13 amino acids.

The chain's CDR3 is CASSPKRRLADTQYF. CDR3 coding DNA: TGTGCCAGCAGCCCGAAACGCAGGCTCGCAGATACGCAGTATTTT. The chain recombines TRBV7-9 with TRBJ2-3; D gene ambiguous. The V and J ends lost 5 bases and 4 bases respectively, with 16 bases between them. The CDR3 spans 15 residues. CDR1 is SEHNR and CDR2 is FQNEAQ in the germline V gene (reference sequence).

This clone is a singleton in its sample. This chain links TRBV18 with TRBJ2-3, with TRBD2 identical over 14 bases. The length of the CDR3 is 15 residues. Unmatched junction bases numbered 0, after V lost 2 bases and J lost 5 bases. CDR1 is KGHSH and CDR2 is LQKENI in the germline V gene. CDR3 residues: CASSPGTSGGDTQYF. DNA for the CDR3: TGTGCCAGCTCACCAGGGACTAGCGGGGGAGATACGCAGTATTTT. The whole variable domain, remainder taken from reference TRBV18 and TRBJ2-3, is NAGVMQNPRHLVRRRGQEARLRCSPMKGHSHVYWYRQLPEEGLKFMVYLQKENIIDESGMPKERFSAEFPKEGPSILRIQQVVRGDSAAYFCASSPGTSGGDTQYFGPGTRLTVL.

The V gene is TRBV20-1, the J gene TRBJ2-7; 7 nucleotides line up with TRBD2. The junction had 6 bases not matched to a gene; V was cut back by 1 base and J by 12 bases. CDR1 and CDR2 (germline): DFQATT, SNEGSKA (reference sequence). The CDR3 runs 11 residues. The CDR3 is CSARGGGSPYF. DNA of the CDR3: TGCAGTGCTAGAGGCGGCGGGAGTCCGTACTTC.

V gene TRBV6-5 combines with J gene TRBJ2-1, with 7 bases fitting TRBD2. The CDR3 covers 14 residues. Germline CDR1 reads MNHEY; CDR2 reads SVGAGI. Losses at the gene ends were 2 bases for V and 8 bases for J; bases not matched to a gene: 6. The CDR3 coding sequence is TGTGCCAGCAGTTACGGGGCGGGAGAGGATGAGCAGTTCTTC. Residues: CASSYGAGEDEQFF.

This clone is deemed medium-sized. The chain uses TRBV27 and TRBJ1-5; 10 nucleotides align to TRBD1. There are 15 residues in the CDR3. From germline, CDR1 is MNHEY and CDR2 SMNVEV (reference sequence). With 0 bases clipped from V and 6 bases from J, the junction kept 2 bases outside the gene matches. The CDR3 reads CASSLSTGGVQPQHF. The CDR3 DNA follows: TGTGCCAGCAGTTTATCGACAGGGGGCGTTCAGCCCCAGCATTTT.

The V call is TRBV5-5, the J call TRBJ2-7; 8 bases fit TRBD1. The CDR3 is 14 amino acids. The J segment lost 3 bases and the V segment lost 3 bases, leaving 5 bases of the junction unmatched. The germline V gene has CDR1 SGHKS and CDR2 YYEKEE (reference sequence). In nucleotides, the CDR3 is TGTGCCAGCAGCTCCACTACAGGGGGCTACGAGCAGTACTTC. Translating gives CASSSTTGGYEQYF.

The chain uses TRBV7-2 and TRBJ1-3; no clear D. This CDR3 comprises 16 residues. V dropped 1 base and J dropped 0 bases, with 10 bases sitting between them. The germline CDR1 and CDR2 sequences are SGHTA and FQGNSA. This chain's CDR3 is CASSLGGPDSGNTIYF. The CDR3 nucleotides are TGTGCCAGCAGCTTAGGTGGGCCAGACTCTGGAAACACCATATATTTT.

This clone was seen once. The chain has TRBV11-3 and TRBJ1-1; D is perhaps TRBD1 (6 bases). Trimming took 3 bases from V and 2 from J, leaving 10 bases between them. This CDR3 region has 14 residues. Germline CDR1 reads SGHNT; CDR2 reads YENEEA. CDR3 loop: CASSFQGTNTEAFF. CDR3 nucleotide sequence: TGTGCCAGCAGCTTTCAGGGGACAAACACTGAAGCTTTCTTT.

V gene TRBV7-6 combines with J gene TRBJ2-3, with unresolved D. CDR1 is SGHVS, CDR2 FNYEAQ, per germline. Deletions cut 1 base from V and 0 bases from J, with 8 bases between. The CDR3 extends over 15 amino acids. The CDR3 region has the DNA TGTGCCAGCAGCTTAGGGTTACCTAGCACAGATACGCAGTATTTT. It yields the protein CASSLGLPSTDTQYF.

The chain employs TRBV18 and TRBJ1-1, with D hard to call. The CDR3 is made up of 15 amino acids. Germline CDR1 reads KGHSH; CDR2 reads LQKENI. The V gene lost 2 bases and the J gene lost 8 bases, with 18 bases spanning the gap. The CDR3 is CASSPEEIRIVEAFF. In DNA, the CDR3 is TGTGCCAGCTCACCAGAAGAAATTAGGATTGTAGAAGCTTTCTTT.

The genes are TRBV7-8 and TRBJ2-7, with 9 nucleotides matching TRBD1. The CDR3 extends over 15 amino acids. CDR1 SGHVS and CDR2 FQNEAQ come from the germline V gene. J lost 3 bases, V lost 4 bases, and 7 bases had no gene match. The CDR3 reads CASSSGTGQFYEQYF. CDR3 coding DNA: TGTGCCAGCAGCTCTGGGACAGGGCAATTCTACGAGCAGTACTTC.

This clone was counted between two and nine times. V usage is TRBV29-1 and J usage is TRBJ1-1; TRBD1 aligns across 9 bases. This CDR3 is built from 13 residues. Germline CDR1 SQVTM, CDR2 ANQGSEA. V dropped 7 bases and J dropped 1; count of bases not matched to a gene: 4. The CDR3 DNA sequence: TGCAGCGCCAGGACAGGGGCGAACACTGAAGCTTTCTTT. Its translation: CSARTGANTEAFF.

This chain uses TRBV30 with TRBJ2-7; D is possibly TRBD2 (6 bases). Germline V gives CDR1 GTSNPN, CDR2 SVGIG (reference sequence). This CDR3 is built from 14 residues. V was trimmed by 2 bases and J by 9 bases, leaving 20 bases between them. In DNA form, the CDR3 reads TGTGCCTGGAGTTTTGAGGGACTGGAGGCGGGGCAGTACTTC. Amino acids: CAWSFEGLEAGQYF.

V usage is TRBV21-1 and J usage is TRBJ1-5; the table assigns TRBD1, which was not confirmed against the DNA. TRBV21-1 is termed a pseudogene. The CDR3 runs to 14 residues. The CDR3 protein is CASSKQNSNQPQHF. CDR3 bases: TGTGCCAGCAGCAAACAGAATAGCAATCAGCCCCAGCATTTT.

The chain joins TRBV5-1 to TRBJ2-2, with 8 bases fitting TRBD1. The length of the CDR3 is 17 residues. V gave up 4 bases and J gave up 4 bases; unmatched junction bases: 12. Germline assignment: CDR1 SGHRS and CDR2 YFSETQ. CDR3 nucleotide sequence: TGCGCCAGCAGCCGTCAGGGGGCAGGGGTTACCACCGGGGAGCTGTTTTTT. Its protein is CASSRQGAGVTTGELFF.

This rearrangement joins TRBV6-1 to TRBJ1-1; TRBD1 matches 7 bases. This CDR3 has 14 amino acids. In germline, CDR1 is MNHNS, CDR2 SASEGT. The trim removed 11 bases at V and 5 bases at J, leaving 14 bases unmatched. In DNA, the CDR3 is TGTGCCTACAAAGAGAACAGGGGAGGGACTGAAGCTTTCTTT. It specifies CAYKENRGGTEAFF.

This chain joins TRBV6-1 and TRBJ1-1; unclear D gene. The CDR3 contains 12 residues. Germline lookup yields CDR1 MNHNS and CDR2 SASEGT. Trimming removed 1 base at V and 12 bases at J, with 12 bases between. CDR3 coding DNA: TGTGCCAGCAGTGAAGTTGGCAGGACGACTTTCTTT. This gives the protein CASSEVGRTTFF.

The CDR3 DNA reads TGTGCCAGCAGTGAAGCGGGGACAGATACTAGGCAGTTCTTC. Encoded protein: CASSEAGTDTRQFF. The chain links TRBV6-1 to TRBJ2-1, with 7 nucleotides matching TRBD1. Germline trimming cut 0 bases from V and 12 bases from J; bases unmatched to any gene: 8. The CDR3 is made up of 14 amino acids. The V gene's germline CDR1 is MNHNS and CDR2 SASEGT.

V is TRBV19 and J is TRBJ1-5; 7 positions agree with TRBD1. V gave up 7 bases and J gave up 0 bases; unmatched junction bases: 15. CDR1 and CDR2 (germline): LNHDA, SQIVND (reference sequence). The CDR3 consists of 18 residues. Here the CDR3 DNA reads TGTGCCAGTACCGCCTGGGGGGGCAGGGGGAGTAGCAATCAGCCCCAGCATTTT. It specifies CASTAWGGRGSSNQPQHF.

The V and J genes are TRBV5-1 and TRBJ2-2; D is possibly TRBD2 (6 bases). Germline CDR1 SGHRS, CDR2 YFSETQ. Trimming took 1 base from V and 2 from J, leaving 12 bases between them. The CDR3 loop spans 16 amino acids. The CDR3 DNA sequence: TGCGCCAGCAGCTTGTCGGGAGCATCAAACACCGGGGAGCTGTTTTTT. Protein sequence: CASSLSGASNTGELFF.

The chain joins TRBV27 to TRBJ2-1; D might be TRBD2 (6 bases). The germline V gene encodes CDR1 MNHEY and CDR2 SMNVEV (reference sequence). There are 13 residues in the CDR3. V was clipped by 4 bases and J by 4 bases, with 8 bases between them. The CDR3: CASSSGLYNEQFF. CDR3 sequence (DNA): TGTGCCAGCAGTTCGGGACTTTACAATGAGCAGTTCTTC.

The rearrangement links TRBV6-6 to TRBJ2-1; 8 bases line up with TRBD2. V trimming: 2 bases; J trimming: 9 bases; junction bases outside the gene matches: 6. CDR3 size: 14 residues. From germline, CDR1 is MNHNY and CDR2 SVGAGI (reference sequence). The CDR3 loop is CASSYSLAGGEQFF. The CDR3 DNA is TGTGCCAGCAGTTACAGTCTAGCGGGTGGTGAGCAGTTCTTC.

The rearrangement joins TRBV14 to TRBJ2-3; TRBD1 or TRBD2 may be the D gene (6 bases each). The CDR3 covers 15 residues. The germline V gene encodes CDR1 SGHDN and CDR2 FVKESK. With 4 bases removed from V and 0 bases from J, the gap between germline ends came to 11 bases. The CDR3 nucleotides are TGTGCCAGCAGCCGAGGGGGACTGAGCACAGATACGCAGTATTTT. It encodes CASSRGGLSTDTQYF.

This rearrangement joins TRBV9 to TRBJ1-1; 9 bases align to TRBD1. Losses at the gene ends were 1 base for V and 6 bases for J; bases not matched to a gene: 7. Germline V gene sequence: CDR1 SGDLS, CDR2 YYNGEE. The CDR3 totals 15 residues. For the CDR3, the DNA is TGTGCCAGCAGCGTACAGGACAGGGGAGCGGCTGAAGCTTTCTTT. Residues: CASSVQDRGAAEAFF.

V gene TRBV5-1 combines with J gene TRBJ2-2; D gene ambiguous. The germline V and J ends were trimmed by 5 bases and 0 bases, with 5 bases remaining between them. The germline CDR1 and CDR2 sequences are SGHRS and YFSETQ. This CDR3 contains 13 residues. As DNA, the CDR3 is TGCGCCAGCAGGGTAACGAACACCGGGGAGCTGTTTTTT. Its protein is CASRVTNTGELFF.